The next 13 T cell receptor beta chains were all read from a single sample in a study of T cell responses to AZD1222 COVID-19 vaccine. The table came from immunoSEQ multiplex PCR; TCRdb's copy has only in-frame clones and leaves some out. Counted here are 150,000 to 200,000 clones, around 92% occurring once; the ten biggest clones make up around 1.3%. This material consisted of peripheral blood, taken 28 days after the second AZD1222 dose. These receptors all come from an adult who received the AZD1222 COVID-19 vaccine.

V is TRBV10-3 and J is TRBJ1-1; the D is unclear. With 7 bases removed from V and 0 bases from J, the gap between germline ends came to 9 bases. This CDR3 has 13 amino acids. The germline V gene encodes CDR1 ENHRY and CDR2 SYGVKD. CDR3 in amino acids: CAITNKVNTEAFF. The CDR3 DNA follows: TGTGCCATCACCAACAAGGTGAACACTGAAGCTTTCTTT.

CDR3 sequence (DNA): TGTGCCAGCAGCCTACAACTAGCGGATCCCCCCCGAGGTGAGCAGTTCTTC. It codes for CASSLQLADPPRGEQFF. J is TRBJ2-1 and V is TRBV7-2; 8 bases map to TRBD2. Trimming at V came to 5 bases and at J to 9 bases, leaving 18 bases not matched to a gene. There are 17 residues in the CDR3. CDR1 and CDR2 (germline): SGHTA, FQGNSA.

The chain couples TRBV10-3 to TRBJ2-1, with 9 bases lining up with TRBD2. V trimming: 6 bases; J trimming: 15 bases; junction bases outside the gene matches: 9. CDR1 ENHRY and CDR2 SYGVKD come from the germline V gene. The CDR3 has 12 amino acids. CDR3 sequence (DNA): TGTGCCATCAGGACGACTAGCGGCCCTTGGTTCTTC. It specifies CAIRTTSGPWFF.

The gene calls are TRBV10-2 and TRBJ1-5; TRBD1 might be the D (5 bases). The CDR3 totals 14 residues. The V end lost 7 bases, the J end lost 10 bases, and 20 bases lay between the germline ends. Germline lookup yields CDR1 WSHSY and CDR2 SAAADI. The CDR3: CASTPTGTGTPQHF. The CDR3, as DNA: TGCGCCAGCACCCCAACTGGGACGGGAACTCCCCAGCATTTT.

The CDR3 region has the DNA TGTGCCAGCAGCCAGCCCTCCCGGAGGGGCGCCGGGGGCTACACCTTC. It translates to CASSQPSRRGAGGYTF. This chain connects TRBV4-2 to TRBJ1-2, with a tentative D call TRBD1 (5 bases). CDR1 is LGHNA, CDR2 YNFKEQ, per germline. The ends were cut back, 3 bases at V and 8 bases at J, with 22 bases in the middle. CDR3 size: 16 residues.

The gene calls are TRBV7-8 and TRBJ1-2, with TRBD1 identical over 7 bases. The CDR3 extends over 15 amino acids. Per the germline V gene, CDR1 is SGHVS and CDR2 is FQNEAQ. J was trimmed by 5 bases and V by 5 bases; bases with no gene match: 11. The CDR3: CASSPGDRDIYGYTF. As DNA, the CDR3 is TGTGCCAGCAGCCCAGGCGACAGGGATATTTATGGCTACACCTTC.

CDR3 nucleotides: TGTGCCAGCTCACCGGACCGGGACTCCGTAGGGAATGAGCAGTTCTTC. As protein: CASSPDRDSVGNEQFF. The chain recombines TRBV18 with TRBJ2-1; D possibly corresponds to TRBD2 (6 bases). This CDR3 has 16 amino acids. V was cut by 3 bases and J by 7 bases, with 19 bases left in between. The germline gives CDR1 KGHSH, CDR2 LQKENI.

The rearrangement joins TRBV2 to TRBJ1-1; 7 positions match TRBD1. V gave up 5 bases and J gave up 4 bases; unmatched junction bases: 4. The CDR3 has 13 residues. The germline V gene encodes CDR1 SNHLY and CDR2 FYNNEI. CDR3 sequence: CASSPNRGTEAFF. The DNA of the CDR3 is TGTGCCAGCAGTCCTAACAGGGGCACTGAAGCTTTCTTT.

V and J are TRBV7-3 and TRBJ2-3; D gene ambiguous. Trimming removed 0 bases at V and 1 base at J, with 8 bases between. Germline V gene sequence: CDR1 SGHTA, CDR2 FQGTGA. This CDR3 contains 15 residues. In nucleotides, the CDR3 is TGTGCCAGCAGCTTAACACTCGCCGGCACAGATACGCAGTATTTT. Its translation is CASSLTLAGTDTQYF.

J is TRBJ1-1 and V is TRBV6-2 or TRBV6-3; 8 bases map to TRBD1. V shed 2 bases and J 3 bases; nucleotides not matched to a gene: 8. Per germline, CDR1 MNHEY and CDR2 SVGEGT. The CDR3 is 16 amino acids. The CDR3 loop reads CASSYPPGQGYTEAFF. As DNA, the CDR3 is TGTGCCAGCAGTTACCCCCCTGGACAGGGTTACACTGAAGCTTTCTTT.

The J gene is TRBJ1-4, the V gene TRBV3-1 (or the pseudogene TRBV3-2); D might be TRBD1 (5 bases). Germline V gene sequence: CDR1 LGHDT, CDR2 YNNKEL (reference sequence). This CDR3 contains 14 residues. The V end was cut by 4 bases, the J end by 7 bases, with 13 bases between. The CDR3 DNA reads TGTGCCAGCAGCCCACTCACAGGCAGTGAAAAACTGTTTTTT. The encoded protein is CASSPLTGSEKLFF.

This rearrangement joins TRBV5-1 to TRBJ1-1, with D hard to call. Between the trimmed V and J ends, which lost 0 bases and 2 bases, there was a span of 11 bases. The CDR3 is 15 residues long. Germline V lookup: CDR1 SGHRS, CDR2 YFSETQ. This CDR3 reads CASSLEPRVNTEAFF. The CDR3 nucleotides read TGCGCCAGCAGCTTGGAGCCCCGGGTCAACACTGAAGCTTTCTTT.

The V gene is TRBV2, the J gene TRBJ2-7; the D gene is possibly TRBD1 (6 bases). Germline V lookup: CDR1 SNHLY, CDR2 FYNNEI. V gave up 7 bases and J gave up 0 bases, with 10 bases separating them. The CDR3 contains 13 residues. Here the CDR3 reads CASKGQVSYEQYF. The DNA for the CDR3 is TGTGCCAGCAAGGGACAAGTCTCCTACGAGCAGTACTTC.